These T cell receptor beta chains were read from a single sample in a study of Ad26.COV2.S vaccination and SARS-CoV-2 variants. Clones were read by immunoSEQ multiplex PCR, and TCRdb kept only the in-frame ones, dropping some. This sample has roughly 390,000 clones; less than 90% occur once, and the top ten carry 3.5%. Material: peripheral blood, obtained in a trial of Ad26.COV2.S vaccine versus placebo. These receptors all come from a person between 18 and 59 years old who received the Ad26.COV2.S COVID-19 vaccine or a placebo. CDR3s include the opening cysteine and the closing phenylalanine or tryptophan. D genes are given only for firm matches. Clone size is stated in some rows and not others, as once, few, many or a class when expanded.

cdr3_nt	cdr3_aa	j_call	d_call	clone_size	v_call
TGTGCCAGTAGAAAAACAGGGGACGGCTACACCTTC	CASRKTGDGYTF	TRBJ1-2	TRBD1	.	TRBV19
TGTGCTAGTGGTTTGCAGGAGAACACTGAAGCTTTCTTT	CASGLQENTEAFF	TRBJ1-1	.	.	TRBV12-5
TGTGCCAGCAGCTTAGTGGGCACCGCTGAAGCTTTCTTT	CASSLVGTAEAFF	TRBJ1-1	.	.	TRBV11-3
TGTGCCAGCAGCTTGTCGACAGGGGGTACCCAAGAGACCCAGTACTTC	CASSLSTGGTQETQYF	TRBJ2-5	TRBD1	.	TRBV5-5
TGTGCCAGCAGCCGCCCGGGACGGTGGACTGAAGCTTTCTTT	CASSRPGRWTEAFF	TRBJ1-1	.	.	TRBV3-1/TRBV3-2
TGTGCCATCAGTGACGACGCGGATACGCAGTATTTT	CAISDDADTQYF	TRBJ2-3	.	few	TRBV10-3
TGTGCCAGCAGCTCCGACAGGGAATTTCCACCCCTCCACTTT	CASSSDREFPPLHF	TRBJ1-6	TRBD1	.	TRBV3-1/TRBV3-2
TGCGCCAGCAGCTTGAGGACAGGAACCTACGAGCAGTACTTC	CASSLRTGTYEQYF	TRBJ2-7	TRBD1	.	TRBV5-1
TGTGCCAGCAGCCACCCGGACAACCCGGTCGACGCTTTCTTT	CASSHPDNPVDAFF	TRBJ1-1	.	.	TRBV14
TGTGCCACCAGCAGAGACGGCACCGGGGAGCTGTTTTTT	CATSRDGTGELFF	TRBJ2-2	.	.	TRBV15
TGTGCCAGCAGTTCACAGGGTAACTATGGCTACACCTTC	CASSSQGNYGYTF	TRBJ1-2	.	.	TRBV7-9
TGTGCCAGCAGCTTGGGCAGGGGAAACACTGAAGCTTTCTTT	CASSLGRGNTEAFF	TRBJ1-1	.	.	TRBV11-2
TGTGCCAGCAGCCAGACAGGACTTCGGGCCCAGTACTTC	CASSQTGLRAQYF	TRBJ2-5	.	.	TRBV3-1/TRBV3-2
TGCGCCAGCAGCCAAGGAGCGGGGGCGTACAATGAGCAGTTCTTC	CASSQGAGAYNEQFF	TRBJ2-1	TRBD2	.	TRBV4-1
TGTGCCAGCAGTTACGACAGGGTAGGGGATTCACCCCTCCACTTT	CASSYDRVGDSPLHF	TRBJ1-6	TRBD1	.	TRBV6-5
TGTGCCAGCAGCTCCCCCGGGCCTCCGTTGCTGTTTTTT	CASSSPGPPLLFF	TRBJ1-4	.	few	TRBV7-8
TGCAGCGTTGCCGACGTCTCCTACGAGCAGTACTTC	CSVADVSYEQYF	TRBJ2-7	.	.	TRBV29-1
TGTGCCAGCAGCGGATACAGGTTTACCGAGCAGTACTTC	CASSGYRFTEQYF	TRBJ2-7	.	.	TRBV7-9
TGTGCCAGCAGCACACCAGGGACGGGGCCCCAGCATTTT	CASSTPGTGPQHF	TRBJ1-5	.	.	TRBV11-2
TGTGCCACTAGACGTTCAAGCCTACTCCTATCGAAGAACAATGAGCAGTTCTTC	CATRRSSLLLSKNNEQFF	TRBJ2-1	.	once	TRBV2
TGCGCCAGCAGCTTGGTTACAGGGGCAGGGACTGAAGCTTTCTTT	CASSLVTGAGTEAFF	TRBJ1-1	TRBD1	few	TRBV5-1
TGTGCCAGCAGCTTTGGGGCCAAGGAAGCTTTCTTT	CASSFGAKEAFF	TRBJ1-1	.	.	TRBV7-9